The TCR beta chain described here comes from a study of blood T cell repertoires in COVID-19. For the study at large: T cells, B-cell-depleted T cells, or PBMCs provided the cDNA or gDNA that served as material.

Unmatched junction bases numbered 6, after V lost 5 bases and J lost 2 bases. The germline CDR1 and CDR2 sequences are LNHDA and SQIVND (reference sequence). The CDR3 has 16 amino acids. Under the authors' procedure: Amplification from reference gene primers served as the basis for estimated nucleated cell counts. Using immunoSEQ multiplex PCR, the repertoire was profiled, and TCRdb retains in-frame clones only, with some absent. That table is the source of V, J and clone size, and D and trimming were worked out from the DNA. The sample has tens of thousands of clones; over 75% are singletons. The receptor was derived from a human donor in a cohort sampled during active COVID-19. The sample comprised peripheral blood. The chain has TRBV19 and TRBJ2-6, with 7 bases matching TRBD2. The CDR3 reads CASSAIGGTGANVLTF. Written as DNA, the CDR3 is TGTGCCAGTAGTGCCATCGGGGGGACTGGGGCCAACGTCCTGACTTTC.